These 16 T cell receptor beta chains share one sample of origin, sequenced in a study of PD-L1 blockade in urothelial cancer. Assay: immunoSEQ multiplex PCR; the TCRdb copy retains only in-frame clones and omits some. This sample has about 85,000 clones, with about 83% found just once. Described time point: pretreatment peripheral blood. Sequencing was performed on PBMCs, taken around atezolizumab (anti-PD-L1) treatment. These receptor sequences come from a man aged 60 to 69 with urothelial cancer.

This rearrangement joins TRBV19 to TRBJ2-7, with TRBD2 as a possible D gene (6 bases). Trimming pared 5 bases from V and 3 bases from J, leaving 17 bases between. CDR3 length equals 15 residues. From germline, CDR1 is LNHDA and CDR2 SQIVND (reference sequence). The CDR3 sequence is CASSQGAGRIYEQYF. The CDR3 DNA reads TGTGCCAGTAGTCAAGGGGCAGGGAGGATCTACGAGCAGTACTTC.

The chain links TRBV6-5 to TRBJ2-1, with a weak D call TRBD1 (6 bases). The CDR3 runs to 13 residues. Germline CDR1 MNHEY, CDR2 SVGAGI. The ends were cut back, 6 bases at V and 7 bases at J, with 13 bases in the middle. The CDR3 is CASRSFQGNEQFF. The CDR3 DNA reads TGTGCCAGCAGATCATTTCAGGGGAATGAGCAGTTCTTC.

The genes are TRBV6-1 and TRBJ2-3, with D possibly TRBD1 on 5 matching bases. The V and J ends lost 5 bases and 1 base respectively, with 13 bases between them. Germline values: CDR1 MNHNS, CDR2 SASEGT. There are 15 residues in the CDR3. This CDR3 is CASSTIGVGTDTQYF. The CDR3 bases are TGTGCCAGCAGTACCATAGGGGTGGGCACAGATACGCAGTATTTT.

In this sample, this clone turned up a few times. The chain joins TRBV7-3 to TRBJ1-1; 7 nucleotides match TRBD1. V shed 5 bases, J shed 1 base, and the junction held 1 base outside the gene matches. The CDR3 covers 13 residues. Germline CDR1 reads SGHTA; CDR2 reads FQGTGA. Here the CDR3 DNA reads TGTGCCAGCAGCAGGGACAGGAACACTGAAGCTTTCTTT. Protein: CASSRDRNTEAFF.

The chain is built from TRBV27 and TRBJ1-5, with 9 bases matching TRBD1. V shed 3 bases, J shed 4 bases, and the junction held 4 bases outside the gene matches. The CDR3 totals 15 residues. CDR1 and CDR2 (germline): MNHEY, SMNVEV (reference sequence). CDR3 loop: CASSLGQGINQPQHF. DNA of the CDR3: TGTGCCAGCAGTTTGGGACAGGGTATTAATCAGCCCCAGCATTTT.

The count of this clone is one. The V call is TRBV5-1, the J call TRBJ2-1; 11 bases fit TRBD2. Unmatched junction bases numbered 2, after V lost 4 bases and J lost 2 bases. The CDR3 has 15 amino acids. Germline CDR1 SGHRS, CDR2 YFSETQ. The CDR3 spells CASSTTSGAYNEQFF. For the CDR3, the DNA is TGCGCCAGCAGCACGACTAGCGGGGCCTACAATGAGCAGTTCTTC.

With respect to this clone: Its ends do not fully match the called genes, so a read error is possible. CDR3 sequence: CASSLQGANTGELFF. DNA for the CDR3: TGTGCTAGCAGCTTACAGGGGGCGAACACCGGGGAGCTGTTTTTT. J is TRBJ2-2 and V is TRBV7-7; 8 bases align to TRBD1. The CDR3 is made up of 15 amino acids. The germline V gene has CDR1 SSHAT and CDR2 FNYEAQ (reference sequence).

The chain has TRBV7-9 and TRBJ1-3, with D tentatively TRBD1 (6 bases). CDR3 length: 15 amino acids. From germline, CDR1 is SEHNR and CDR2 FQNEAQ (reference sequence). V was clipped by 5 bases and J by 1 base, with 12 bases between them. The CDR3 loop is CASSPRTDSGNTIYF. The CDR3 DNA sequence: TGTGCCAGCAGCCCAAGGACAGATTCTGGAAACACCATATATTTT.

The rearrangement links TRBV30 to TRBJ2-5; tentative D call: TRBD2 (5 bases). V was clipped by 4 bases and J by 5 bases, with 17 bases between them. CDR1 is GTSNPN and CDR2 is SVGIG in the germline V gene (reference sequence). The CDR3 totals 14 residues. CDR3 loop: CAWTPEGSWETQYF. The DNA for the CDR3 is TGTGCCTGGACACCTGAGGGTTCCTGGGAGACCCAGTACTTC.

The J gene is TRBJ2-3, the V gene TRBV9; TRBD1 matches 12 bases. Germline CDR1 SGDLS, CDR2 YYNGEE. Trimming removed 3 bases from V and 6 bases from J; junction bases left unmatched: 5. This CDR3 contains 15 residues. The CDR3 nucleotides are TGTGCCAGCAGCGACCGGGACAGGGGGCTTGATACGCAGTATTTT. Its translation is CASSDRDRGLDTQYF. Combining the CDR3 with reference TRBV9 and TRBJ2-3 gives the whole variable domain DSGVTQTPKHLITATGQRVTLRCSPRSGDLSVYWYQQSLDQGLQFLIQYYNGEERAKGNILERFSAQQFPDLHSELNLSSLELGDSALYFCASSDRDRGLDTQYFGPGTRLTVL.

The J gene is TRBJ1-1, the V gene TRBV5-4; tentatively, D is TRBD1 (6 bases). Germline CDR1 SGHNT, CDR2 YYREEE (reference sequence). This CDR3 comprises 14 residues. Trimming cost V 5 bases and J 6 bases, with 17 bases left between them. The CDR3 sequence: CASSSQRGRAEAFF. The CDR3 nucleotides read TGTGCCAGCAGTTCCCAGCGGGGGCGGGCTGAAGCTTTCTTT.

The rearrangement joins TRBV7-2 to TRBJ2-5; 7 nucleotides match TRBD1. The CDR3 length is 14 residues. The germline CDR1 and CDR2 sequences are SGHTA and FQGNSA. With V trimmed by 5 bases and J by 3 bases, 6 bases remained unmatched. CDR3 sequence reads: CASSRRTGEETQYF. The CDR3 DNA follows: TGTGCCAGCAGCCGTCGGACAGGTGAAGAGACCCAGTACTTC. Filled out from reference TRBV7-2 and TRBJ2-5, the complete variable domain reads GAGVSQSPSNKVTEKGKDVELRCDPISGHTALYWYRQSLGQGLEFLIYFQGNSAPDKSGLPSDRFSAERTGGSVSTLTIQRTQQEDSAVYLCASSRRTGEETQYFGPGTRLLVL.

This rearrangement joins TRBV11-1 to TRBJ1-4; D gene unclear. V lost 5 bases, J lost 8 bases, and 15 bases lay in between. The CDR3 runs 14 residues. Germline values: CDR1 SGHAT, CDR2 FQDESV (reference sequence). CDR3 residues: CASSPNRVGEKLFF. The DNA of the CDR3 is TGTGCCAGCAGCCCCAACCGGGTTGGCGAAAAACTGTTTTTT.

J is TRBJ2-3 and V is TRBV19, with 7 bases lining up with TRBD1. The V gene's germline CDR1 is LNHDA and CDR2 SQIVND (reference sequence). V lost 8 bases, J lost 0 bases, and 5 bases stayed unmatched. The CDR3 is made up of 14 amino acids. The CDR3 coding sequence is TGTGCCAGTGCCGGACAGGCGAGCACAGATACGCAGTATTTT. Its protein is CASAGQASTDTQYF.

The gene calls are TRBV18 and TRBJ2-3, with TRBD1 matching 12 bases. With 3 bases clipped from V and 6 bases from J, the junction kept 10 bases outside the gene matches. The CDR3 is made up of 17 amino acids. Germline V gene data show CDR1 as KGHSH and CDR2 as LQKENI. CDR3 in DNA: TGTGCCAGCTCACCGAGCCCGGGACAGGGGGCTGGGGATACGCAGTATTTT. This codes for CASSPSPGQGAGDTQYF. The full variable domain, in which reference TRBV18 and TRBJ2-3 provide the parts outside the CDR3, is NAGVMQNPRHLVRRRGQEARLRCSPMKGHSHVYWYRQLPEEGLKFMVYLQKENIIDESGMPKERFSAEFPKEGPSILRIQQVVRGDSAAYFCASSPSPGQGAGDTQYFGPGTRLTVL.

This chain uses TRBV5-6 with TRBJ1-1, with no clear D. V lost 1 base, J lost 11 bases, and 12 bases lay in between. This CDR3 is built from 12 residues. CDR1 is SGHDT and CDR2 is YYEEEE in the germline V gene. CDR3 in amino acids: CASSLPLSAAFF. Written as DNA, the CDR3 is TGTGCCAGCAGCTTGCCCCTCTCTGCGGCTTTCTTT. Filled out from reference TRBV5-6 and TRBJ1-1, the complete variable domain reads DAGVTQSPTHLIKTRGQQVTLRCSPKSGHDTVSWYQQALGQGPQFIFQYYEEEERQRGNFPDRFSGHQFPNYSSELNVNALLLGDSALYLCASSLPLSAAFFGQGTRLTVV.